The 29 T cell receptor beta chains below come from one sample, sequenced in a study of CD8+ T cells in alopecia areata. Extracted RNA was reverse transcribed, and the resulting cDNA served as sequencing template. The protocol was immunoSEQ multiplex PCR, while the TCRdb copy is restricted to in-frame clones and leaves out a portion. Of roughly 120,000 clones in the sample, over 60% are singletons; the top ten hold 2.5% to 3%. Sequences were obtained from CD4+ T cells sorted from blood. All receptors come from a human donor in good health.

Here the CDR3 reads CASKSGLAGETQYF. CDR3 bases: TGTGCCAGCAAATCGGGACTAGCGGGAGAGACCCAGTACTTC. V usage is TRBV2 and J usage is TRBJ2-5, with TRBD2 identical over 12 bases. The CDR3 spans 14 residues. With V trimmed by 7 bases and J by 4 bases, 4 bases remained unmatched. Germline V gives CDR1 SNHLY, CDR2 FYNNEI.

The chain links TRBV6-1 to TRBJ2-5; D is tentatively TRBD1 or TRBD2 (5 bases each). This CDR3 has 12 residues. V lost 7 bases and J lost 6, with 12 bases in between. Germline assignment: CDR1 MNHNS and CDR2 SASEGT. For the CDR3, the DNA is TGTGCCAGCATCACAGAGGGGCAGACCCAGTACTTC. It yields the protein CASITEGQTQYF.

The CDR3 DNA is TGCGCCAGCAGCCCCGGGACTAGCGGGGTCACAGATACGCAGTATTTT. Translated: CASSPGTSGVTDTQYF. J is TRBJ2-3 and V is TRBV4-1, with 13 nucleotides matching TRBD2. Germline CDR1 is MGHRA and CDR2 is YSYEKL. Germline trimming cut 4 bases from V and 2 bases from J; bases unmatched to any gene: 3. The CDR3 has 16 amino acids.

As for this clone: One junction end does not reproduce the germline sequence, and a read error may be involved. The chain couples TRBV6-1 to TRBJ1-2; the D gene is possibly TRBD1 (5 bases). The CDR3 runs to 9 residues. Germline loops: CDR1 MNHNS, CDR2 SASEGT. This CDR3 reads CARWGTILF. For the CDR3, the DNA is TGTGCCAGATGGGGGACGATCCTCTTC.

The chain carries TRBV2 and TRBJ2-3, with no clear D. The CDR3 length is 14 residues. Germline V lookup: CDR1 SNHLY, CDR2 FYNNEI. Trimming pared 2 bases from V and 2 bases from J, leaving 8 bases between. The CDR3 bases are TGTGCCAGCAGTGAAATCGGTCTCACAGATACGCAGTATTTT. Amino acid sequence: CASSEIGLTDTQYF.

This sequence joins TRBV6-5 and TRBJ2-7; a weak D match, TRBD1 (6 bases). CDR3 length equals 15 residues. The germline V and J ends were trimmed by 6 bases and 5 bases, with 20 bases remaining between them. Germline values: CDR1 MNHEY, CDR2 SVGAGI. CDR3 DNA sequence: TGTGCCAGCAGCCTACGCCGTCAGGGGTTGCACGAGCAGTACTTC. This encodes CASSLRRQGLHEQYF.

The chain uses TRBV7-6 and TRBJ2-5, with no clear D. Germline V CDR1 and CDR2: SGHVS, FNYEAQ. The CDR3 consists of 11 residues. Trimming removed 2 bases at V and 5 bases at J, with 3 bases between. As DNA, the CDR3 is TGTGCCAGCAGCTTAACGGAGACCCAGTACTTC. Its protein is CASSLTETQYF.

V usage is TRBV30 and J usage is TRBJ1-2, with D uncertain. Germline CDR1 is GTSNPN and CDR2 is SVGIG (reference sequence). V gave up 1 base and J gave up 0 bases, with 6 bases separating them. This CDR3 has 13 amino acids. This chain's CDR3 is CAWSGGPNYGYTF. The CDR3, as DNA: TGTGCCTGGAGTGGAGGACCTAACTATGGCTACACCTTC.

This chain joins TRBV4-1 and TRBJ1-2; D is ambiguous. The CDR3 is 15 residues long. V lost 0 bases to trimming and J lost 5 bases, with 13 bases between them. CDR1 and CDR2 from the germline V gene are MGHRA and YSYEKL. CDR3 bases: TGCGCCAGCAGCCAAGATCGACGGACGGAATATGGCTACACCTTC. Translated: CASSQDRRTEYGYTF.

The chain couples TRBV9 to TRBJ2-7; either TRBD1 or TRBD2 may fit D (5 bases each). The germline V and J ends were trimmed by 0 bases and 2 bases, with 9 bases remaining between them. Looked up from germline, CDR1 is SGDLS and CDR2 is YYNGEE. The CDR3 contains 14 residues. CDR3 in amino acids: CASSVATGPYEQYF. CDR3 bases: TGTGCCAGCAGCGTAGCTACGGGACCCTACGAGCAGTACTTC.

The rearrangement joins TRBV7-8 to TRBJ2-7, with D possibly matching TRBD1 (6 bases). The CDR3 has 15 amino acids. The ends were cut back, 4 bases at V and 0 bases at J, with 13 bases in the middle. CDR1 is SGHVS and CDR2 is FQNEAQ in the germline V gene. The CDR3 loop reads CASSSRQVSSYEQYF. In nucleotides, the CDR3 is TGTGCCAGCAGCTCCAGACAGGTTTCCTCCTACGAGCAGTACTTC. The complete variable domain, with remaining parts taken from reference TRBV7-8 and TRBJ2-7, reads GAGVSQSPRYKVAKRGQDVALRCDPISGHVSLFWYQQALGQGPEFLTYFQNEAQLDKSGLPSDRFFAERPEGSVSTLKIQRTQQEDSAVYLCASSSRQVSSYEQYFGPGTRLTVT.

This clone has more than one count but fewer than ten. The V call is TRBV29-1, the J call TRBJ2-1; the match to TRBD2 covers 13 bases. Looked up from germline, CDR1 is SQVTM and CDR2 is ANQGSEA. V was pared by 6 bases and J by 12 bases, with 11 bases of the junction left unmatched. There are 14 residues in the CDR3. The CDR3 loop reads CSVLTSGGNKGQFF. The CDR3 DNA sequence: TGCAGCGTCCTGACTAGCGGGGGGAACAAGGGGCAGTTCTTC.

The chain is built from TRBV29-1 and TRBJ2-7; 9 bases are a match to TRBD1. This CDR3 contains 14 residues. The V segment lost 7 bases and the J segment 3 bases; nucleotides outside the gene matches: 10. Germline V gene data show CDR1 as SQVTM and CDR2 as ANQGSEA. Written as DNA, the CDR3 is TGCAGCGCGGAGCCGGGACAGGGCATCTACGAGCAGTACTTC. This codes for CSAEPGQGIYEQYF.

The chain joins TRBV19 to TRBJ2-1; 7 bases align to TRBD1. Germline V gene lookup returns CDR1 LNHDA and CDR2 SQIVND (reference sequence). The CDR3 length is 14 residues. Losses at the gene ends were 10 bases for V and 0 bases for J; bases not matched to a gene: 6. This CDR3 is CATSTGNSYNEQFF. The CDR3 DNA sequence: TGTGCCACTTCGACAGGGAACTCCTACAATGAGCAGTTCTTC. The full variable domain, in which reference TRBV19 and TRBJ2-1 provide the parts outside the CDR3, is DGGITQSPKYLFRKEGQNVTLSCEQNLNHDAMYWYRQDPGQGLRLIYYSQIVNDFQKGDIAEGYSVSREKKESFPLTVTSAQKNPTAFYLCATSTGNSYNEQFFGPGTRLTVL.

The V and J genes are TRBV6-5 and TRBJ1-1; D perhaps matches TRBD1 (5 bases). The CDR3 length is 14 residues. Trimming pared 2 bases from V and 2 bases from J, leaving 9 bases between. In germline, CDR1 is MNHEY, CDR2 SVGAGI. In DNA form, the CDR3 reads TGTGCCAGCAGTTACGCGACAGCTAACACTGAAGCTTTCTTT. It encodes CASSYATANTEAFF.

V and J are TRBV18 and TRBJ2-6, with D uncertain. The germline V and J ends were trimmed by 2 bases and 1 base, with 6 bases remaining between them. The CDR3 extends over 15 amino acids. Germline CDR1 and CDR2: KGHSH and LQKENI. CDR3 protein: CASSPGVSGANVLTF. The CDR3 nucleotides are TGTGCCAGCTCACCAGGGGTGTCTGGGGCCAACGTCCTGACTTTC.

In its sample, this clone was seen a few times. The chain uses TRBV19 and TRBJ2-2, with D perhaps matching TRBD1 or TRBD2 (5 bases each). CDR1 and CDR2 from the germline V gene are LNHDA and SQIVND (reference sequence). The CDR3 is made up of 16 amino acids. V was pared by 6 bases and J by 1 base, with 15 bases between. The CDR3 DNA reads as TGTGCCAGTAGGTCCCCGGGGCAGGGGAACACCGGGGAGCTGTTTTTT. Protein product: CASRSPGQGNTGELFF.

This clone was detected a few times. The rearrangement joins TRBV27 to TRBJ1-5, with D tentatively TRBD1 (5 bases). From germline, CDR1 is MNHEY and CDR2 SMNVEV (reference sequence). V lost 5 bases and J lost 4, with 12 bases in between. CDR3 length: 14 amino acids. CDR3 residues: CASSTGAYNQPQHF. The CDR3 coding sequence is TGTGCCAGCAGTACCGGGGCTTATAATCAGCCCCAGCATTTT.

Only a few counts were recorded for this clone. This chain uses TRBV30 with TRBJ1-6, with unresolved D. The germline V gene encodes CDR1 GTSNPN and CDR2 SVGIG (reference sequence). Trimming shortened V by 4 bases and J by 3 bases, and 19 bases separated the two germline ends. The CDR3 runs 17 residues. The CDR3 loop is CAWTIGGRHGYNSPLHF. The CDR3 nucleotides read TGTGCCTGGACAATCGGCGGCAGGCACGGCTATAATTCACCCCTCCACTTT.

This clone was observed a few times. This chain joins TRBV30 and TRBJ2-7, with D unclear. The CDR3 runs 11 residues. Germline CDR1 GTSNPN, CDR2 SVGIG (reference sequence). The V end lost 2 bases, the J end lost 5 bases, and 7 bases lay between the germline ends. The CDR3 DNA sequence: TGTGCCTGGAGTTCCTTCGACGAGCAGTACTTC. Translated, it gives CAWSSFDEQYF.

The chain has TRBV25-1 and TRBJ1-5, with D perhaps TRBD1 (5 bases). The germline CDR1 and CDR2 sequences are MGHDK and SYGVNS. The V end was cut by 6 bases, the J end by 5 bases, with 14 bases between. The CDR3 consists of 14 residues. The CDR3 bases are TGTGCCAGCAGGGGCCCCCGGGGACATCAGCCCCAGCATTTT. This codes for CASRGPRGHQPQHF.

The chain combines TRBV30 with TRBJ1-1; D call uncertain. CDR1 is GTSNPN and CDR2 is SVGIG in the germline V gene (reference sequence). The CDR3 length is 14 residues. V lost 2 bases to trimming and J lost 6 bases, with 16 bases between them. The CDR3 protein is CAWSPTLLGAEAFF. CDR3 DNA sequence: TGTGCCTGGAGTCCCACGTTGTTGGGCGCTGAAGCTTTCTTT.

The rearrangement joins TRBV7-2 to TRBJ2-7; D ambiguous. Deletions cut 5 bases from V and 5 bases from J, with 10 bases between. The CDR3 contains 12 residues. In germline, CDR1 is SGHTA, CDR2 FQGNSA. The CDR3 spells CASSPQSHEQYF. CDR3 in DNA: TGTGCCAGCAGCCCCCAAAGCCACGAGCAGTACTTC.

This clone was seen a handful of times. The rearrangement joins TRBV6-6 to TRBJ2-5, with 10 nucleotides matching TRBD1. Germline V gives CDR1 MNHNY, CDR2 SVGAGI (reference sequence). This CDR3 contains 14 residues. V was clipped by 4 bases and J by 6 bases; unmatched bases: 5. As DNA, the CDR3 is TGTGCCAGCAGTTCGACAGGGGGCCTGAAGACCCAGTACTTC. Its protein is CASSSTGGLKTQYF.

The chain recombines TRBV5-1 with TRBJ1-1; tentative D call: TRBD1 (5 bases). The CDR3 is 14 amino acids. Trimming shortened V by 1 base and J by 3 bases, and 10 bases separated the two germline ends. CDR1 and CDR2 (germline): SGHRS, YFSETQ. This CDR3 is CASSLKGYDTEAFF. The DNA of the CDR3 is TGCGCCAGCAGCTTGAAGGGGTACGACACTGAAGCTTTCTTT.

The chain carries TRBV14 and TRBJ2-3, with 9 bases that match TRBD2. V shed 3 bases, J shed 2 bases, and the junction held 3 bases outside the gene matches. This CDR3 is 15 amino acids long. The V gene's germline CDR1 is SGHDN and CDR2 FVKESK. DNA for the CDR3: TGTGCCAGCAGCCATAGCGGGGGAGACACAGATACGCAGTATTTT. Translated, it gives CASSHSGGDTDTQYF.

The chain couples TRBV28 to TRBJ1-1, with D hard to call. Germline V gene lookup returns CDR1 MDHEN and CDR2 SYDVKM. V shed 4 bases and J shed 2 bases, with 11 bases lying between them. This CDR3 has 14 residues. The CDR3 DNA follows: TGTGCCAGCAGTTCAACGGGGATAAACACTGAAGCTTTCTTT. Translated: CASSSTGINTEAFF.

The rearrangement joins TRBV2 to TRBJ1-6, with 7 positions matching TRBD1. The CDR3 covers 14 residues. With 4 bases clipped from V and 5 bases from J, the junction kept 2 bases outside the gene matches. Looked up from germline, CDR1 is SNHLY and CDR2 is FYNNEI. Here the CDR3 DNA reads TGTGCCAGCAGTGGCAGGGGGGATAATTCACCCCTCCACTTT. It yields the protein CASSGRGDNSPLHF.

The rearrangement joins TRBV6-6 to TRBJ2-5; D unclear. Germline V gene sequence: CDR1 MNHNY, CDR2 SVGAGI (reference sequence). The CDR3 contains 12 residues. Trimming removed 6 bases from V and 2 bases from J, with 7 bases in between. The CDR3 protein is CASRALQETQYF. In DNA, the CDR3 is TGTGCCAGCAGGGCACTTCAAGAGACCCAGTACTTC.